Sequencing of this T cell receptor beta chain was carried out in a study of human T cells and chemical hapten exposure. Looking at the study overall: Upper back patch tests used 0.01% DPC, scored after 6 days. Affected patients, primarily female, had alopecia areata, totalis or universalis. Largely, small differences in pooled library volume made per-sample TCR yields vary. Study-wide points: Against controls, expanded TCRs gave rise to significantly more large CDR3 similarity clusters.

TCRdb re-called the RACE reads with MiXCR, one entry per CDR3 protein. Of about 37,000 distinct CDR3 sequences detected, more than 6% appear once; the ten largest clones hold about a tenth. Specified time point: patch test 1, 2 weeks after DPC sensitization. Stated treatment: therapeutic diphenylcyclopropenone sensitization with weekly scalp DPC. Extraction yielded total RNA from whole blood (unfractionated). This clonotype was found many times. Its antigen is unknown. The V segment lost 3 bases and the J segment 5 bases; nucleotides outside the gene matches: 0. This CDR3 is 12 amino acids long. In germline, CDR1 is DFQATT, CDR2 SNEGSKA (reference sequence).

The sequences come from whole blood, collected in connection with sensitization to the hapten diphenylcyclopropenone (DPC). The clonotype comes from a young woman with alopecia areata. Some clones in this sample may be carry-over from other donors' samples. The genes are TRBV20-1 and TRBJ2-2; 7 bases map to TRBD1. CDR3 DNA sequence: TGCAGTGCTAGGGGACAGACCGGGGAGCTGTTTTTT. Its protein product is CSARGQTGELFF.